This TCR beta chain originates from a study of T cells in women clearing cervical HPV infection (dated by TCRdb to 2016 to 2019). As for the study more broadly: The cases were about 25 women with histologically confirmed HPV16-related CIN3 or worse, and 2 of these cases were invasive cancers. Controls were around 25 women whose single incident HPV16 infection cleared within 12 months without precancer or cancer developing. Blood from cases was drawn at the visit where the lesion was first identified, while blood from controls was drawn once the infection was no longer detected. For cases, the median interval between lesion detection and blood sampling was about 140 days, with an interquartile range of roughly 90 to 230 days. Since only a few of the women had HLA typing available, the possibility that HLA type was acting as a confounder could not be ruled out. The exploratory proof-of-principle case-control study was nested within the Guanacaste HPV Natural History Study in Costa Rica and compared TCR repertoires across cervical HPV16 outcomes. Cases and controls were matched on age within five years and on year of sample collection. Cases had a median age of almost 35 years and controls had a median age of 38, with no significant differences in baseline characteristics. The parent cohort enrolled some 10,000 women aged 18 or older in Guanacaste, Costa Rica, during about 1993 to 1995 and followed them for six to eight years. Quality controls consisted of five blinded duplicates per group, for a total of approximately 60 samples made up of 50 participants and about ten replicates. What the work shows at the level of the full study, not this receptor alone: Random forest classifiers combining richness and V gene abundances distinguished cases from controls with an estimated AUC of more than 0.75. Whether associations preceded infection or resulted from infection could not be shown with the cross-sectional design, and effector/memory subsets and HPV-specific T cells were not isolated. Across sequencing depths, CIN3+ cases showed significantly higher TCR repertoire richness than controls, but evenness did not differ between the groups. Because T-cell numbers per sample were unknown, differences in richness could reflect varying T-cell content rather than repertoire biology. TRBV6-7 relative abundance was lower in cases than in controls (about 0.099% versus 0.17%; Bonferroni P = 0.0008).

Every participant had a single incident cervical HPV16 infection, and women with prevalent HPV16 infections were excluded. Cervical HPV DNA was detected by MY09/MY11 PCR and genotyped by dot-blot hybridization. Around 15 mL of heparinized blood were centrifuged, and the buffy coat was aliquoted, frozen at -30°C, then stored at -80°C. QIAGEN kits were used to extract genomic DNA from the buffy coat specimens. The germline ends are 15 bases apart after V is trimmed by 2 bases and J by 5 bases. Counted from cysteine to phenylalanine, this CDR3 has 16 amino acids. Part of the CDR3 DNA is given, 39 bases translated from base 1. TCR beta CDR3 regions were amplified by multiplex PCR from an average of roughly 1,300 ng genomic DNA per sample using the immunoSEQ assay. The assay corrected primer bias using a complete synthetic TCR repertoire to establish an amplification baseline. The amplicons were sequenced on the Illumina platform. Per the authors' processing: Error correction of the sequences involved clustering with frequency ratios plus a modified nearest-neighbor algorithm, after which the sequences were analyzed in the immunoSEQ Analyzer using IMGT gene definitions. At each rarefaction depth, TCR richness and evenness were averaged over 20 rarefaction repeats, and samples with fewer sequences than the depth were excluded. Wilcoxon rank sum tests with FDR correction were used to compare relative abundances of V, D and J genes between the groups. Blinded duplicates gave an intraclass correlation of around 95% for TCR richness and an average of about 76% across some 62 gene segments. TCRdb provides this immuneACCESS table in a form limited to in-frame rearrangements. Some clones are lacking; in checked studies, under half of them reflect an unresolved V gene, and why the rest are absent is not known. The V and J calls and clone size were taken over from that table, and D and trimming were inferred from the DNA. This sample's listing comprises about 48,000 clones. About 1.5% of the sample lies in the top ten.

As to this clone: Its antigen has not been determined. Coverage ceases 3 residues before the CDR3 finishes, and the germline J gene fills in the end.

The chain is made from TRBV12-3 or TRBV12-4 and TRBJ2-2, with no confidently assigned D gene. The sequenced sample consisted of blood buffy coat. This receptor was obtained from a woman aged 18 to 75 with a cervical HPV16 infection that either progressed to CIN3+ or cleared (not recorded which). The CDR3: CASSLSRKGGTGELFF. Incomplete CDR3 DNA: TGTGCCAGCAGTTTAAGTCGGAAGGGTGGAACCGGGGAG.